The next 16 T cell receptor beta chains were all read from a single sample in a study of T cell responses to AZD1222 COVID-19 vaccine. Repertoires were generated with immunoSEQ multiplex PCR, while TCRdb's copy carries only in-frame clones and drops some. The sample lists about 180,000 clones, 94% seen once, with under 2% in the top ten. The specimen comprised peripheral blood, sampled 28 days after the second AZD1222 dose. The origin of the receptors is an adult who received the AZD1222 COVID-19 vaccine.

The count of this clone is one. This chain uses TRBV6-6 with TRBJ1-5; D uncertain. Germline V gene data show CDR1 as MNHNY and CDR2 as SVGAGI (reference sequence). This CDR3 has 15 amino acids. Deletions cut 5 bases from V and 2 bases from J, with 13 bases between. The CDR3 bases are TGTGCCAGCAGTCTTGACAACCCTCGCAATCAGCCCCAGCATTTT. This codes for CASSLDNPRNQPQHF.

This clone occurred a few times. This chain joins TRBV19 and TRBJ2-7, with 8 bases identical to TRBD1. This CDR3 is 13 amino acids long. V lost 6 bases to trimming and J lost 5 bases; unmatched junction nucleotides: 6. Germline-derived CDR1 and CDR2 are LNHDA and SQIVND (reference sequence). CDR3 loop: CASSGRGHDEQYF. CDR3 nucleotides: TGTGCCAGTAGCGGCAGGGGGCACGACGAGCAGTACTTC.

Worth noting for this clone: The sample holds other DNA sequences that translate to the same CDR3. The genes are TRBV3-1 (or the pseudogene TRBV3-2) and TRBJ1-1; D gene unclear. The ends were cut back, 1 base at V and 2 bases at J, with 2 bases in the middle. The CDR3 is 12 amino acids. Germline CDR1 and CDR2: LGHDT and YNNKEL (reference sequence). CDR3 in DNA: TGTGCCAGCAGCCAAGCTAACACTGAAGCTTTCTTT. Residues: CASSQANTEAFF.

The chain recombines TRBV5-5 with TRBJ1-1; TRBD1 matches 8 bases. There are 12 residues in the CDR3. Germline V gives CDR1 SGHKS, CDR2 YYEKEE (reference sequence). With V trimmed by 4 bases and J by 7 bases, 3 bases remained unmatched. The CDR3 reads CASSRQGNEAFF. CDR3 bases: TGTGCCAGCAGCCGACAGGGGAATGAAGCTTTCTTT. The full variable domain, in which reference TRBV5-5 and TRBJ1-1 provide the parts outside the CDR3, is DAGVTQSPTHLIKTRGQQVTLRCSPISGHKSVSWYQQVLGQGPQFIFQYYEKEERGRGNFPDRFSARQFPNYSSELNVNALLLGDSALYLCASSRQGNEAFFGQGTRLTVV.

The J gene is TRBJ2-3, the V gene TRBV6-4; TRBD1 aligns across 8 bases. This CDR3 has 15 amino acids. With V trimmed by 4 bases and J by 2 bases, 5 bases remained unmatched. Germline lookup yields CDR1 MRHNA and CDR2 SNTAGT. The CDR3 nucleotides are TGTGCCAGCAGTGCTGGGACAGGTGACACAGATACGCAGTATTTT. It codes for CASSAGTGDTDTQYF.

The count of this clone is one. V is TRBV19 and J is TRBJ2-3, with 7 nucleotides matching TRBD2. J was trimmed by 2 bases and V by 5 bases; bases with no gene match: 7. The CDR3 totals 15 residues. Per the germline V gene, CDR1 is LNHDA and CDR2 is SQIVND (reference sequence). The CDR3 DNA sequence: TGTGCCAGTAGTGAGACGGGGGGACCCACAGATACGCAGTATTTT. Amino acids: CASSETGGPTDTQYF.

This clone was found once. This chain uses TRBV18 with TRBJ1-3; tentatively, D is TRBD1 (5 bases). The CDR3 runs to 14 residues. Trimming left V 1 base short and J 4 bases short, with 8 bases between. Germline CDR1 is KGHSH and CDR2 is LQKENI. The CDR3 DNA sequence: TGTGCCAGCTCACCACAATCAGGGGGAAACACCATATATTTT. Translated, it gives CASSPQSGGNTIYF.

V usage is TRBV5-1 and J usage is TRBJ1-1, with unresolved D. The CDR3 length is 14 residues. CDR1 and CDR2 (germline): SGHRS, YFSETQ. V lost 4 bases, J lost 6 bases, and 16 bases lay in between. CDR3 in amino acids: CASSKYEQFSEAFF. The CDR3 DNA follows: TGCGCCAGCAGCAAGTACGAACAGTTCTCTGAAGCTTTCTTT.

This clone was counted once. The CDR3 region has the DNA TGTGCCAGCAGTGAAGAAGGGGGGAGGTTTCGTGAGACCCAGTACTTC. This sequence encodes CASSEEGGRFRETQYF. J is TRBJ2-5 and V is TRBV6-1; D may be TRBD1 or TRBD2 (6 bases each). This CDR3 contains 16 residues. V dropped 1 base and J dropped 5 bases, with 17 bases sitting between them. The germline gives CDR1 MNHNS, CDR2 SASEGT.

The CDR3 protein is CASNFEGRHTGELFF. In DNA form, the CDR3 reads TGTGCCAGCAATTTCGAGGGGAGGCACACCGGGGAGCTGTTTTTT. The genes are TRBV9 and TRBJ2-2; possibly TRBD2 for D (6 bases). CDR3 length equals 15 residues. From germline, CDR1 is SGDLS and CDR2 YYNGEE. The ends were cut back, 6 bases at V and 3 bases at J, with 15 bases in the middle. Using reference TRBV9 and TRBJ2-2 for the parts outside the CDR3, the full variable domain is DSGVTQTPKHLITATGQRVTLRCSPRSGDLSVYWYQQSLDQGLQFLIQYYNGEERAKGNILERFSAQQFPDLHSELNLSSLELGDSALYFCASNFEGRHTGELFFGEGSRLTVL.

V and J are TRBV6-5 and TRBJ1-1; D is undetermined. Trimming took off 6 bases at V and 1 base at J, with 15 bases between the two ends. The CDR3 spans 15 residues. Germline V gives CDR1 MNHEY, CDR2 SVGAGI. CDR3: CASSLDRTPNTEAFF. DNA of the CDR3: TGTGCCAGCAGCCTAGACCGTACACCGAACACTGAAGCTTTCTTT.

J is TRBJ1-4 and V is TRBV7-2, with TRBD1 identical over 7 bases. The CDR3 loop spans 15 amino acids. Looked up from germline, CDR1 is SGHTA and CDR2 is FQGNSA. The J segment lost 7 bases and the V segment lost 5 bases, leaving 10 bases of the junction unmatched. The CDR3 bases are TGTGCCAGCAGCCCAGAACAGGGGCAACGTGAAAAACTGTTTTTT. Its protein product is CASSPEQGQREKLFF.

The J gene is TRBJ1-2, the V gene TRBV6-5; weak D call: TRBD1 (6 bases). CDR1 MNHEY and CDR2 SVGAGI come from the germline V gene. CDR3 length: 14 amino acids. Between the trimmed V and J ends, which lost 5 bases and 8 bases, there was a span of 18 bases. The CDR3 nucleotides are TGTGCCAGCAGTCAACAGGGTGTCCCAATCGGCTACACCTTC. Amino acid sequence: CASSQQGVPIGYTF.

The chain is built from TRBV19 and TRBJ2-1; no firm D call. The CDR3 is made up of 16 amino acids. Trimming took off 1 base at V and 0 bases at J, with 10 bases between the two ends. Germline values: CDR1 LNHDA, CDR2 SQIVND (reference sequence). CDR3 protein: CASSIGPVSSYNEQFF. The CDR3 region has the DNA TGTGCCAGTAGTATAGGGCCAGTCAGCTCCTACAATGAGCAGTTCTTC.

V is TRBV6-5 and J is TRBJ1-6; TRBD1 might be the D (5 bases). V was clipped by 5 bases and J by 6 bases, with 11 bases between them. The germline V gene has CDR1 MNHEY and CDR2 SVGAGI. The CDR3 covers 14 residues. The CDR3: CASSKAGGNSPLHF. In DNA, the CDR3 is TGTGCCAGCAGTAAGGCGGGGGGTAATTCACCCCTCCACTTT.

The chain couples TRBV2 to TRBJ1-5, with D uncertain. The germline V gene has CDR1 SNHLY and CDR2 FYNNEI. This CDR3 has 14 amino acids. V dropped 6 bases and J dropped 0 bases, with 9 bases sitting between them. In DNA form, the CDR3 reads TGTGCCAGCAGCACAGATTTTAGCAATCAGCCCCAGCATTTT. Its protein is CASSTDFSNQPQHF.